This is a list of T cell receptor beta chains from one sample in a study of control samples from healthy donors and cancer patients. This table comes from immunoSEQ multiplex PCR, and its TCRdb copy is limited to in-frame clones, with some not included. The profile shows 75,000 or so clones, approximately 89% of them singletons. Material for sequencing was PBMCs. These receptors all stem from a man aged 55-75 years with colorectal cancer. Each CDR3 is given with its conserved first and last residue. The order of the fields is V gene, CDR3 length, J gene, clone size, D gene, CDR3 DNA, CDR3 protein. A D gene is named only where the DNA matches it firmly. Clone size is stated in some rows and not others, as once, few, many or a class when expanded.

v_gene: TRBV7-3
len: 18
j_gene: TRBJ2-6
abundance: -
d_gene: TRBD1
CDR3nt: TGTGCCAGCAGCTTGAGGGACAGGGCGGGTTCTGGGGCCAACGTCCTGACTTTC
CDR3aa: CASSLRDRAGSGANVLTF

v_gene: TRBV6-2/TRBV6-3
len: 14
j_gene: TRBJ2-1
abundance: -
d_gene: -
CDR3nt: TGTGCCAGCAGTTACTTTGGGGGGATCAATGAGCAGTTCTTC
CDR3aa: CASSYFGGINEQFF

v_gene: TRBV4-1
len: 15
j_gene: TRBJ1-2
abundance: -
d_gene: -
CDR3nt: TGCGCCAGCAGCCAAGACTGGGGAATTAACTATGGCTACACCTTC
CDR3aa: CASSQDWGINYGYTF

v_gene: TRBV7-9
len: 15
j_gene: TRBJ1-6
abundance: -
d_gene: TRBD1
CDR3nt: TGTGCCAGCAGCTTAGAGGGGACAGGTAACTCACCCCTCCACTTT
CDR3aa: CASSLEGTGNSPLHF

v_gene: TRBV4-1
len: 18
j_gene: TRBJ2-5
abundance: -
d_gene: TRBD2
CDR3nt: TGCGCCAGCAGCCCCAGGGCTAGCGGGGGCCTTCTCCAAGAGACCCAGTACTTC
CDR3aa: CASSPRASGGLLQETQYF

v_gene: TRBV4-1
len: 18
j_gene: TRBJ1-3
abundance: -
d_gene: -
CDR3nt: TGCGCCAGCAGCCAGATGACAGCCCTGGTGGGCTCTGGAAACACCATATATTTT
CDR3aa: CASSQMTALVGSGNTIYF

v_gene: TRBV4-1
len: 17
j_gene: TRBJ2-3
abundance: -
d_gene: -
CDR3nt: TGCGCCAGCAGCCAGCGATCTTTTCGGGACTCTCAAGATACGCAGTATTTT
CDR3aa: CASSQRSFRDSQDTQYF

v_gene: TRBV19
len: 13
j_gene: TRBJ1-1
abundance: once
d_gene: -
CDR3nt: TGTGCCAGTAGTCTTGGACAGCACACTGAAGCTTTCTTT
CDR3aa: CASSLGQHTEAFF

v_gene: TRBV6-1
len: 14
j_gene: TRBJ2-7
abundance: -
d_gene: -
CDR3nt: TGTGCCAGCAGTGAGGGACCCAGGGGCTACGAGCAGTACTTC
CDR3aa: CASSEGPRGYEQYF

v_gene: TRBV11-3
len: 11
j_gene: TRBJ2-3
abundance: -
d_gene: -
CDR3nt: TGTGCCAGCAGCACTACAGATACGCAGTATTTT
CDR3aa: CASSTTDTQYF

v_gene: TRBV28
len: 16
j_gene: TRBJ2-3
abundance: -
d_gene: TRBD2
CDR3nt: TGTGCCAGCAGTCAAGGCGGGAGGGGCGACGCAGATACGCAGTATTTT
CDR3aa: CASSQGGRGDADTQYF

v_gene: TRBV6-2/TRBV6-3
len: 16
j_gene: TRBJ2-2
abundance: -
d_gene: TRBD1
CDR3nt: TGTGCCAGCAGTTCACCCCGCAGGGGGCGCGGAGGGGAGCTGTTTTTT
CDR3aa: CASSSPRRGRGGELFF

v_gene: TRBV30
len: 15
j_gene: TRBJ2-5
abundance: -
d_gene: TRBD2
CDR3nt: TGTGCCTGGGGACTAGCGGGGGGGTATCAAGAGACCCAGTACTTC
CDR3aa: CAWGLAGGYQETQYF

v_gene: TRBV18
len: 15
j_gene: TRBJ1-6
abundance: few
d_gene: -
CDR3nt: TGTGCCAGCTCACCAGGAACGGAATATAATTCACCCCTCCACTTT
CDR3aa: CASSPGTEYNSPLHF

v_gene: TRBV18
len: 15
j_gene: TRBJ1-1
abundance: -
d_gene: TRBD1
CDR3nt: TGTGCCAGCTCACCACCTGGGACAGGTTACACTGAAGCTTTCTTT
CDR3aa: CASSPPGTGYTEAFF

v_gene: TRBV18
len: 17
j_gene: TRBJ1-3
abundance: -
d_gene: -
CDR3nt: TGTGCCAGCTCACCACCTGTAGGGCGGAACTCTGGAAACACCATATATTTT
CDR3aa: CASSPPVGRNSGNTIYF